Listed below are T cell receptor beta chains from one sample, sequenced in a study of T cell responses to AZD1222 COVID-19 vaccine. Assay: immunoSEQ multiplex PCR; the TCRdb copy retains only in-frame clones and omits some. Here the sample spans around 190,000 clones, roughly 90% being singletons. The sequences come from peripheral blood, collected 28 days after the second AZD1222 dose. The receptors were gathered from an adult who received the AZD1222 COVID-19 vaccine. The CDR3 runs from the conserved cysteine through the conserved F or W. Each record gives: J gene, clone size, D gene, V gene, CDR3 protein, CDR3 DNA. D genes are given only for firm matches. Expanded clones get a size class; other rows say once, few or many, or leave the size out.

TRBJ2-2,NA,TRBD1,TRBV5-1,CASSLGQGPGELFF,TGCGCCAGCAGCTTGGGACAGGGGCCCGGGGAGCTGTTTTTT
TRBJ1-2,NA,NA,TRBV27,CASSSGYQGYGYTF,TGTGCCAGCAGTTCGGGATATCAGGGCTATGGCTACACCTTC
TRBJ2-1,NA,NA,TRBV27,CASSLSFLHLAFF,TGTGCCAGCAGTTTATCGTTTCTCCATTTGGCGTTCTTC
TRBJ1-1,NA,NA,TRBV5-4,CASSLSGRLGTEAFF,TGTGCCAGCAGCTTGTCAGGGAGGCTAGGCACTGAAGCTTTCTTT
TRBJ1-1,NA,NA,TRBV18,CASSPRRERNTEASF,TGTGCCAGCTCACCACGGAGGGAACGGAACACTGAAGCTTCCTTT
TRBJ2-1,NA,TRBD2,TRBV3-1/TRBV3-2,CASSPGLENEQFF,TGTGCCAGCAGCCCCGGACTAGAGAATGAGCAGTTCTTC
TRBJ1-5,NA,TRBD1,TRBV27,CASSSGTGANQPQHF,TGTGCCAGCAGCTCCGGGACAGGGGCCAATCAGCCCCAGCATTTT
TRBJ2-7,once,TRBD1,TRBV6-1,CASSEPGQLSYEQYF,TGTGCCAGCAGTGAACCGGGACAGCTCTCCTACGAGCAGTACTTC
TRBJ1-6,NA,NA,TRBV7-2,CASSLDLISTGNSPLHF,TGTGCCAGCAGCTTAGATCTGATTTCAACAGGGAATTCACCCCTCCACTTT
TRBJ2-4,NA,NA,TRBV18,CASSPRLDLAKNIQYF,TGTGCCAGCTCCCCTCGCTTGGACCTAGCCAAAAACATTCAGTACTTC
TRBJ1-4,NA,TRBD1,TRBV15,CATSAGTGEVTNEKLFF,TGTGCCACCAGCGCCGGGACAGGGGAGGTAACTAATGAAAAACTGTTTTTT
TRBJ1-3,once,NA,TRBV30,CAWSVAVTGNTIYF,TGTGCCTGGAGTGTAGCAGTTACTGGAAACACCATATATTTT
TRBJ2-7,NA,TRBD1,TRBV5-5,CASSLVGQGAYEQYF,TGTGCCAGCAGCTTGGTGGGACAGGGGGCCTACGAGCAGTACTTC
TRBJ1-3,NA,NA,TRBV5-1,CASSIQTRAGTGAGNTIYF,TGCGCCAGCAGCATCCAAACGAGGGCAGGGACGGGGGCTGGAAACACCATATATTTT
TRBJ2-3,NA,TRBD2,TRBV6-7,CASSYSILVAGGTTDTQYF,TGTGCCAGCAGTTACTCGATTTTGGTAGCGGGAGGTACCACAGATACGCAGTATTTT
TRBJ2-7,NA,NA,TRBV6-1,CASSGLRGAFGSYEQYF,TGTGCCAGCAGTGGACTCAGGGGGGCATTTGGCTCCTACGAGCAGTACTTC
TRBJ1-2,few,NA,TRBV6-5,CASSYSDRDGYTF,TGTGCCAGCAGTTACTCCGACAGAGATGGCTACACCTTC